This TCR beta chain was found in a study of blood T cell repertoires in COVID-19. Whole-study context: PBMCs, B-cell-depleted T cells, or T cells provided the cDNA or gDNA that made up the material.

Profiled with immunoSEQ multiplex PCR; TCRdb holds only in-frame clones, not every one. In the table there are 94,000 or so clones, 65% to 90% of which are singletons. The source of this sequence is a man aged 60-69 years with acute or convalescent COVID-19. Sequencing was done on a sample of peripheral blood.

The chain's CDR3 is CASSLSRWTDRSSSYNSPLHF. CDR3 coding DNA: TGCGCCAGCAGCTTGTCTCGCTGGACAGACCGATCGAGCTCCTATAATTCACCCCTCCACTTT. This rearrangement joins TRBV5-1 to TRBJ1-6; tentative D call: TRBD1 (6 bases). This CDR3 is built from 21 residues. Germline-derived CDR1 and CDR2 are SGHRS and YFSETQ. V was trimmed by 1 base and J by 0 bases, leaving 23 bases between them.